This is a list of T cell receptor beta chains from one sample in a study of blood T cell repertoires in COVID-19. The assay was immunoSEQ multiplex PCR, and TCRdb's table has in-frame clones only and misses some. The data show under 200,000 clones, approximately 90% seen once. Sequencing input: peripheral blood. The receptors here all came from a young man with COVID-19, enrolled during active disease. The CDR3 runs from the conserved cysteine through the conserved F or W. Fields, in order: V gene, D gene, CDR3 protein. The D gene is left open where the match is weak.

v_call: TRBV28
d_call: TRBD1
cdr3_aa: CASGTGVTEAFF

v_call: TRBV6-4
d_call: TRBD2
cdr3_aa: CASSEFAGDFYNEQFF

v_call: TRBV6-2/TRBV6-3
d_call: TRBD2
cdr3_aa: CASSSTRASGTGELFF

v_call: TRBV11-2
d_call: NA
cdr3_aa: CASSLVVGGDYNEQFF

v_call: TRBV30
d_call: NA
cdr3_aa: CASDGAANEKLLF

v_call: TRBV4-3
d_call: TRBD2
cdr3_aa: CASSPTGTSGSYNEQFF

v_call: TRBV9
d_call: NA
cdr3_aa: CASSVEAGHTDTQYF

v_call: TRBV7-8
d_call: TRBD1
cdr3_aa: CASSLAVTGVQEPQHF

v_call: TRBV7-9
d_call: NA
cdr3_aa: CASSSANRELNYGYTF

v_call: TRBV9
d_call: TRBD1
cdr3_aa: CASSPRDRVRVRTEAFF

v_call: TRBV27
d_call: TRBD1
cdr3_aa: CASSTGQETYNEQFF

v_call: TRBV5-6
d_call: TRBD1
cdr3_aa: CASSRTGVVQFF

v_call: TRBV7-9
d_call: NA
cdr3_aa: CASSFFSPEEGGMVQYF

v_call: TRBV27
d_call: TRBD1
cdr3_aa: CASKPTGGSNTGELFF

v_call: TRBV18
d_call: TRBD2
cdr3_aa: CASSSEAGDYNEQFF

v_call: TRBV6-2/TRBV6-3
d_call: TRBD2
cdr3_aa: CASSVTSGRARSTDTQYF

v_call: TRBV28
d_call: NA
cdr3_aa: CASSLFDRSSSGYTF

v_call: TRBV19
d_call: TRBD1
cdr3_aa: CASSVPWTGGYGYTF

v_call: TRBV7-9
d_call: TRBD1
cdr3_aa: CASSSGTEASYEQYF

v_call: TRBV19
d_call: NA
cdr3_aa: CASSIDTPAEAYEQYF

v_call: TRBV28
d_call: TRBD1
cdr3_aa: CASNRGKAEQFF

v_call: TRBV19
d_call: TRBD1
cdr3_aa: CASSSTGGRTEAFF

v_call: TRBV27
d_call: NA
cdr3_aa: CASSLIPGRPSGANVLTF

v_call: TRBV19
d_call: TRBD1
cdr3_aa: CASTAGGSYNEQFF

v_call: TRBV6-1
d_call: NA
cdr3_aa: CASSEGPLAYEQYF

v_call: TRBV11-2
d_call: TRBD1
cdr3_aa: CASSDRGLRSQHF

v_call: TRBV7-7
d_call: NA
cdr3_aa: CASSLKASGAGELFF

v_call: TRBV27
d_call: NA
cdr3_aa: CASSLLGGSNQPQHF

v_call: TRBV19
d_call: NA
cdr3_aa: CASSMPDRPNTEAFF

v_call: TRBV7-9
d_call: NA
cdr3_aa: CASSLGQFYEQYF

v_call: TRBV29-1
d_call: NA
cdr3_aa: CSVVYYYNEQFF

v_call: TRBV10-3
d_call: NA
cdr3_aa: CAIRIRITDTEAFF

v_call: TRBV6-2/TRBV6-3
d_call: NA
cdr3_aa: CASSYPWNTEAFF

v_call: TRBV24-1
d_call: TRBD1
cdr3_aa: CATSDWTGLDTQYF

v_call: TRBV9
d_call: NA
cdr3_aa: CASSAHREPDTQYF

v_call: TRBV28
d_call: NA
cdr3_aa: CASSYAGRRNSPLHF

v_call: TRBV28
d_call: TRBD2
cdr3_aa: CASSLAGEPYEQYF

v_call: TRBV4-3
d_call: TRBD2
cdr3_aa: CASSQDSPLAGVGYTQYF

v_call: TRBV4-3
d_call: TRBD1
cdr3_aa: CASSQEGGQGASGYTF

v_call: TRBV19
d_call: TRBD1
cdr3_aa: CASSRRTGPVYGYTF

v_call: TRBV29-1
d_call: NA
cdr3_aa: CSVEGLVTEQYF

v_call: TRBV19
d_call: TRBD1
cdr3_aa: CASSTGQGRQPQHF

v_call: TRBV7-2
d_call: TRBD2
cdr3_aa: CASSLGGGAAGEQFF

v_call: TRBV4-3
d_call: NA
cdr3_aa: CASSLGHRRNMLF

v_call: TRBV12-3/TRBV12-4
d_call: NA
cdr3_aa: CASSRLGEEGYTF

v_call: TRBV19
d_call: NA
cdr3_aa: CASSARVQGYGYTF

v_call: TRBV7-2
d_call: NA
cdr3_aa: CASSQMGSLHF

v_call: TRBV7-6
d_call: TRBD1
cdr3_aa: CASSTLDRALFNEQFF

v_call: TRBV28
d_call: NA
cdr3_aa: CASSLGGLYSNQPQHF

v_call: TRBV5-1
d_call: NA
cdr3_aa: CASQEGGQNTEAFF